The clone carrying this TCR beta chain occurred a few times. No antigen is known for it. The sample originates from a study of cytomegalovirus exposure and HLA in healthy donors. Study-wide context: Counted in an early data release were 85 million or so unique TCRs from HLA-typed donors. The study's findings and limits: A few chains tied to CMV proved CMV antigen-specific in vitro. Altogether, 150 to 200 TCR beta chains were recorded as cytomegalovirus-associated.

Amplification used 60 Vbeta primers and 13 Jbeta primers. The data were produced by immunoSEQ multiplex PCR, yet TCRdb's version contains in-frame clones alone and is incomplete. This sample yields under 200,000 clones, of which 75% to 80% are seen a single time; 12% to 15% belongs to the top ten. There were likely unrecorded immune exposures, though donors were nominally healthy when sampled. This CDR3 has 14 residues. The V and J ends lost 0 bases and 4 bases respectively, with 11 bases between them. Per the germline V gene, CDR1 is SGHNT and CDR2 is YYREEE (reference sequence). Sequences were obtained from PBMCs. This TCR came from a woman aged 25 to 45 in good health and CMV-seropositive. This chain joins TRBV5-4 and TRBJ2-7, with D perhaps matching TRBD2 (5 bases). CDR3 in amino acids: CASSLVGGAYEQYF. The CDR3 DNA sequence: TGTGCCAGCAGCTTGGTAGGAGGAGCTTACGAGCAGTACTTC.